The 22 T cell receptor beta chains below all came from one sample that was sequenced in a study of cytomegalovirus exposure and HLA in healthy donors. A multiplex PCR was run with 60 Vbeta primers and 13 Jbeta primers. TCRdb's table, derived via immunoSEQ multiplex PCR, lists solely in-frame clones and lacks some. The sample includes roughly 150,000 clones. Sequencing was carried out using PBMCs. The source is a woman in her forties or fifties in good health and CMV-seronegative.

The V gene is TRBV19, the J gene TRBJ1-1; 7 bases line up with TRBD1. The germline CDR1 and CDR2 sequences are LNHDA and SQIVND (reference sequence). The CDR3 is 15 residues long. V shed 6 bases and J 4 bases; nucleotides not matched to a gene: 11. The CDR3 DNA sequence: TGTGCCAGTAGCCGGGACAGCCAGATTTCCACTGAAGCTTTCTTT. Its translation: CASSRDSQISTEAFF.

This sequence joins TRBV28 and TRBJ1-4, with 11 bases fitting TRBD1. The CDR3 contains 17 residues. CDR1 MDHEN and CDR2 SYDVKM come from the germline V gene. With V trimmed by 5 bases and J by 6 bases, 11 bases remained unmatched. The CDR3 reads CASSGGTGGGLDEKLFF. The CDR3 DNA is TGTGCCAGCAGTGGAGGGACAGGGGGGGGGCTAGATGAAAAACTGTTTTTT.

The chain carries TRBV6-1 and TRBJ1-1; possible D gene TRBD1, 5 bases. The V and J ends lost 1 base and 2 bases respectively, with 11 bases between them. Germline CDR1 reads MNHNS; CDR2 reads SASEGT. The CDR3 spans 15 residues. CDR3 sequence reads: CASSEVEGKNTEAFF. In nucleotides, the CDR3 is TGTGCCAGCAGTGAAGTGGAGGGGAAAAACACTGAAGCTTTCTTT.

V is TRBV7-2 and J is TRBJ2-3; 10 nucleotides match TRBD2. V shed 5 bases and J 8 bases; nucleotides not matched to a gene: 7. CDR1 and CDR2 (germline): SGHTA, FQGNSA. This CDR3 region has 14 residues. The chain's CDR3 is CASSLSLAGVTQYF. The CDR3 coding sequence is TGTGCCAGCAGCCTATCCCTAGCGGGAGTTACGCAGTATTTT. Combining the CDR3 with reference TRBV7-2 and TRBJ2-3 gives the whole variable domain GAGVSQSPSNKVTEKGKDVELRCDPISGHTALYWYRQSLGQGLEFLIYFQGNSAPDKSGLPSDRFSAERTGGSVSTLTIQRTQQEDSAVYLCASSLSLAGVTQYFGPGTRLTVL.

V and J are TRBV5-6 and TRBJ2-5; D may be TRBD1 (6 bases). CDR1 and CDR2 (germline): SGHDT, YYEEEE. The CDR3 loop spans 16 amino acids. Trimming left V 1 base short and J 4 bases short, with 17 bases between. CDR3 loop: CASSLKTALGGETQYF. In DNA form, the CDR3 reads TGTGCCAGCAGCTTGAAGACTGCCTTAGGGGGAGAGACCCAGTACTTC.

The chain uses TRBV4-1 and TRBJ1-5; tentatively, D is TRBD1 (6 bases). CDR3 size: 16 residues. Trimming cost V 3 bases and J 0 bases, with 12 bases left between them. Germline loops: CDR1 MGHRA, CDR2 YSYEKL. The CDR3 DNA reads as TGCGCCAGCAGCCAGGGACACGGCGTTAGCAATCAGCCCCAGCATTTT. Residues: CASSQGHGVSNQPQHF.

The genes are TRBV6-1 and TRBJ2-5; possible D gene TRBD2, 6 bases. The CDR3 runs to 15 residues. Germline CDR1 is MNHNS and CDR2 is SASEGT. Trimming took off 1 base at V and 4 bases at J, with 13 bases between the two ends. CDR3: CASSEVWDGGETQYF. The CDR3 bases are TGTGCCAGCAGTGAAGTGTGGGACGGGGGAGAGACCCAGTACTTC.

The J gene is TRBJ2-7, the V gene TRBV27, with D possibly matching TRBD2 (6 bases). V lost 4 bases and J 3 bases, leaving 16 bases between the germline ends. The CDR3 is made up of 15 amino acids. Germline V lookup: CDR1 MNHEY, CDR2 SMNVEV (reference sequence). The CDR3 loop reads CASSWVGGENYEQYF. CDR3 coding DNA: TGTGCCAGCAGTTGGGTTGGCGGGGAGAACTACGAGCAGTACTTC.

This chain uses TRBV28 with TRBJ1-2, with 7 positions matching TRBD1. CDR3 size: 17 residues. The germline CDR1 and CDR2 sequences are MDHEN and SYDVKM. The V segment lost 6 bases and the J segment 7 bases; nucleotides outside the gene matches: 20. CDR3 loop: CASSLPNPYRGGSGYTF. The CDR3 DNA follows: TGTGCCAGCAGCTTACCAAACCCGTACAGGGGCGGTAGTGGCTACACCTTC.

V usage is TRBV28 and J usage is TRBJ1-5; no clear D. The V gene lost 3 bases and the J gene lost 3 bases, with 3 bases spanning the gap. Germline loops: CDR1 MDHEN, CDR2 SYDVKM. This CDR3 is built from 12 residues. CDR3 nucleotides: TGTGCCAGCAGTTTCCACAATCAGCCCCAGCATTTT. It encodes CASSFHNQPQHF.

The rearrangement links TRBV28 to TRBJ1-1, with unresolved D. Deletions cut 5 bases from V and 1 base from J, with 20 bases between. CDR3 length: 17 residues. The germline V gene encodes CDR1 MDHEN and CDR2 SYDVKM. The CDR3 is CASSPPDRDIPNTEAFF. DNA of the CDR3: TGTGCCAGCAGTCCTCCTGATAGAGACATTCCGAACACTGAAGCTTTCTTT. The complete variable domain, with remaining parts taken from reference TRBV28 and TRBJ1-1, reads DVKVTQSSRYLVKRTGEKVFLECVQDMDHENMFWYRQDPGLGLRLIYFSYDVKMKEKGDIPEGYSVSREKKERFSLILESASTNQTSMYLCASSPPDRDIPNTEAFFGQGTRLTVV.

V and J are TRBV7-9 and TRBJ1-2, with 7 bases identical to TRBD1. V was clipped by 7 bases and J by 2 bases; unmatched bases: 16. The CDR3 length is 17 residues. From germline, CDR1 is SEHNR and CDR2 FQNEAQ (reference sequence). The CDR3 nucleotides read TGTGCCAGCATCCTCCGCCCTCGACAGGGTGGGAACTATGGCTACACCTTC. Translating it yields CASILRPRQGGNYGYTF.

The J gene is TRBJ2-7, the V gene TRBV19, with D maybe TRBD2 (6 bases). Trimming cost V 3 bases and J 4 bases, with 16 bases left between them. The CDR3 contains 15 residues. The germline gives CDR1 LNHDA, CDR2 SQIVND (reference sequence). CDR3 sequence: CASSMSARETYEQYF. DNA for the CDR3: TGTGCCAGTAGTATGTCCGCCCGGGAGACTTACGAGCAGTACTTC.

The genes are TRBV5-4 and TRBJ1-1; 8 positions agree with TRBD1. In germline, CDR1 is SGHNT, CDR2 YYREEE (reference sequence). Germline trimming cut 3 bases from V and 5 bases from J; bases unmatched to any gene: 6. The CDR3 extends over 14 amino acids. In nucleotides, the CDR3 is TGTGCCAGCAGCTGGGGGACAGGAGGGACTGAAGCTTTCTTT. It codes for CASSWGTGGTEAFF.

The chain uses TRBV30 and TRBJ2-2, with D tentatively TRBD2 (6 bases). The CDR3 is made up of 13 amino acids. Trimming cost V 4 bases and J 6 bases, with 12 bases left between them. Germline lookup yields CDR1 GTSNPN and CDR2 SVGIG (reference sequence). The CDR3 DNA sequence: TGTGCCTGGACGGGACTGGGGTCCGGGGAGCTGTTTTTT. Translated: CAWTGLGSGELFF.

The CDR3 protein is CASSAGTGNQETQYF. Written as DNA, the CDR3 is TGTGCCAGCTCGGCCGGGACAGGGAATCAAGAGACCCAGTACTTC. The rearrangement uses TRBV18 and TRBJ2-5; TRBD1 matches at 9 bases. The CDR3 consists of 15 residues. J lost 2 bases, V lost 6 bases, and 7 bases had no gene match. CDR1 and CDR2 (germline): KGHSH, LQKENI.

The chain employs TRBV27 and TRBJ2-7; a possible D gene is TRBD2 (5 bases). The germline gives CDR1 MNHEY, CDR2 SMNVEV (reference sequence). V gave up 0 bases and J gave up 4 bases, with 13 bases separating them. This CDR3 contains 15 residues. CDR3 bases: TGTGCCAGCAGTTTATCCCCGGGGTCAGGTTACGAGCAGTACTTC. Translation gives CASSLSPGSGYEQYF.

The genes are TRBV6-1 and TRBJ2-7; D might be TRBD1 (6 bases). The V gene's germline CDR1 is MNHNS and CDR2 SASEGT. V dropped 9 bases and J dropped 3 bases, with 15 bases sitting between them. This CDR3 is built from 13 residues. CDR3 region: CASSLNRVYEQYF. The DNA of the CDR3 is TGTGCCAGTTCCCTCAACAGGGTCTACGAGCAGTACTTC.

The CDR3 DNA reads TGTGCCAGCAGCTGGGACAGCTACACTGAAGCTTTCTTT. Its protein product is CASSWDSYTEAFF. The genes are TRBV11-1 and TRBJ1-1, with 7 positions matching TRBD1. Germline trimming cut 4 bases from V and 3 bases from J; bases unmatched to any gene: 2. Germline loops: CDR1 SGHAT, CDR2 FQDESV (reference sequence). The CDR3 consists of 13 residues.

The V gene is TRBV2, the J gene TRBJ2-7; D is uncertain. The germline gives CDR1 SNHLY, CDR2 FYNNEI. The CDR3 contains 13 residues. V gave up 6 bases and J gave up 5 bases, with 14 bases separating them. CDR3 in DNA: TGTGCCAGCAGGCAAGCGTCTTCTGACGAGCAGTACTTC. This translates into CASRQASSDEQYF.

The V and J genes are TRBV6-5 and TRBJ1-6; D is uncertain. This CDR3 has 14 amino acids. Germline V lookup: CDR1 MNHEY, CDR2 SVGAGI. The V gene lost 6 bases and the J gene lost 6 bases, with 12 bases spanning the gap. CDR3 nucleotide sequence: TGTGCCAGCAGACCCTCTTGGGCTAATTCACCCCTCCACTTT. The encoded protein is CASRPSWANSPLHF.

V and J are TRBV30 and TRBJ1-4; D remains ambiguous. The CDR3 length is 13 residues. Germline values: CDR1 GTSNPN, CDR2 SVGIG (reference sequence). V was shortened by 2 bases and J by 3 bases, with 7 bases between the two germline ends. The CDR3 is CAWSTHSNEKLFF. The CDR3 DNA is TGTGCCTGGAGTACCCACTCTAATGAAAAACTGTTTTTT.